Listed here are 20 T cell receptor beta chains from one sample, sequenced in a study of blood T cell repertoires in COVID-19. Clones were sequenced by immunoSEQ multiplex PCR, and TCRdb holds only the in-frame ones, with some missing. This sample has roughly 250,000 clones; around 82% occur once, and the top ten carry 4.9%. The sample consisted of peripheral blood. The receptors originated from a woman older than 75 with active or convalescent COVID-19.

The rearrangement links TRBV28 to TRBJ2-6; TRBD1 matches at 7 bases. The CDR3 sequence is 16 residues long. Looked up from germline, CDR1 is MDHEN and CDR2 is SYDVKM. The V gene end was trimmed by 8 bases and the J gene end by 1 base; junction bases not matched to a gene: 8. The CDR3 spells CASAGTVSSGANVLTF. In DNA, the CDR3 is TGTGCCAGCGCCGGGACAGTTTCATCTGGGGCCAACGTCCTGACTTTC.

J is TRBJ2-1 and V is TRBV20-1; D is undetermined. V was cut by 3 bases and J by 0 bases, with 3 bases left in between. This CDR3 spans 12 amino acids. Germline V gene lookup returns CDR1 DFQATT and CDR2 SNEGSKA (reference sequence). CDR3 coding DNA: TGCAGTGCTAGTCGCTCCTACAATGAGCAGTTCTTC. This gives the protein CSASRSYNEQFF.

The chain recombines TRBV3-1 (or the pseudogene TRBV3-2) with TRBJ1-1, with D maybe TRBD1 (5 bases). The V end lost 4 bases, the J end lost 3 bases, and 12 bases lay between the germline ends. CDR1 is LGHDT, CDR2 YNNKEL, per germline (reference sequence). The CDR3 has 14 amino acids. For the CDR3, the DNA is TGTGCCAGCAGCCTTATTCCGGGGGACACTGAAGCTTTCTTT. Residues: CASSLIPGDTEAFF.

This chain uses TRBV10-3 with TRBJ2-3, with 12 bases identical to TRBD2. CDR3 length equals 17 residues. CDR1 ENHRY and CDR2 SYGVKD come from the germline V gene. V lost 6 bases and J lost 0; bases outside the gene matches: 7. The CDR3, as DNA: TGTGCCATCAGCGACGGACTAGCGGGGTCTAGCACAGATACGCAGTATTTT. This gives the protein CAISDGLAGSSTDTQYF.

The rearrangement joins TRBV2 to TRBJ1-2; the D gene is possibly TRBD1 (6 bases). The CDR3 has 14 residues. Germline lookup yields CDR1 SNHLY and CDR2 FYNNEI. Trimming took off 2 bases at V and 4 bases at J, with 11 bases between the two ends. CDR3 loop: CASSEYTGPYGYTF. CDR3 nucleotides: TGTGCCAGCAGTGAATATACAGGGCCCTATGGCTACACCTTC.

This sequence joins TRBV5-4 and TRBJ1-6; TRBD1 agrees at 7 bases. V was pared by 3 bases and J by 6 bases, with 3 bases of the junction left unmatched. Germline V gene sequence: CDR1 SGHNT, CDR2 YYREEE (reference sequence). The CDR3 spans 14 residues. The CDR3 reads CASSSDRANSPLHF. The CDR3 nucleotides are TGTGCCAGCAGCTCCGACAGGGCTAATTCACCCCTCCACTTT.

This clone was seen a few times. V is TRBV5-1 and J is TRBJ1-1; perhaps TRBD1 as D (6 bases). V was cut by 0 bases and J by 4 bases, with 13 bases left in between. The CDR3 is 15 residues long. CDR1 and CDR2 from the germline V gene are SGHRS and YFSETQ. The CDR3, as DNA: TGCGCCAGCAGCTTGGATTGGACAGCCGGCACTGAAGCTTTCTTT. It encodes CASSLDWTAGTEAFF.

The chain combines TRBV18 with TRBJ1-1; the D gene is possibly TRBD1 (5 bases). Per the germline V gene, CDR1 is KGHSH and CDR2 is LQKENI. The CDR3 sequence is 15 residues long. V was cut by 6 bases and J by 0 bases, with 14 bases left in between. CDR3 DNA: TGTGCCAGCTCCCCCTGGACAACTCTGAACACTGAAGCTTTCTTT. Its translation: CASSPWTTLNTEAFF. Full variable domain (missing parts from reference TRBV18 and TRBJ1-1): NAGVMQNPRHLVRRRGQEARLRCSPMKGHSHVYWYRQLPEEGLKFMVYLQKENIIDESGMPKERFSAEFPKEGPSILRIQQVVRGDSAAYFCASSPWTTLNTEAFFGQGTRLTVV.

This chain connects TRBV4-1 to TRBJ2-5; TRBD2 matches at 7 bases. CDR3 length: 14 amino acids. The V and J ends lost 3 bases and 5 bases, in that order; junction bases with no gene match: 6. CDR1 MGHRA and CDR2 YSYEKL come from the germline V gene. The CDR3 spells CASSHTQGGETQYF. CDR3 sequence (DNA): TGCGCCAGCAGCCATACGCAGGGAGGGGAGACCCAGTACTTC.

This rearrangement joins TRBV27 to TRBJ2-1; tentatively, D is TRBD1 (6 bases). The CDR3 runs to 14 residues. Germline V lookup: CDR1 MNHEY, CDR2 SMNVEV (reference sequence). The germline V and J ends were trimmed by 2 bases and 6 bases, with 11 bases remaining between them. CDR3 sequence reads: CASSLVIGGNEQFF. The DNA of the CDR3 is TGTGCCAGCAGTTTAGTCATAGGGGGCAATGAGCAGTTCTTC.

The CDR3 coding sequence is TGTGCCAGCAGCTTGAAGGCTAGCGGGACCGGGGAGCTGTTTTTT. This encodes CASSLKASGTGELFF. The V call is TRBV5-4, the J call TRBJ2-2; TRBD2 agrees at 8 bases. The CDR3 length is 15 residues. Per germline, CDR1 SGHNT and CDR2 YYREEE (reference sequence). V lost 1 base, J lost 5 bases, and 4 bases stayed unmatched.

CDR3 protein: CASSEARSRLNYGYTF. The CDR3 DNA reads TGTGCCAGCAGTGAAGCCCGGTCCAGGCTTAACTATGGCTACACCTTC. The chain is built from TRBV2 and TRBJ1-2, with no clear D. Germline lookup yields CDR1 SNHLY and CDR2 FYNNEI. V was shortened by 0 bases and J by 1 base, with 12 bases between the two germline ends. There are 16 residues in the CDR3.

The chain uses TRBV3-1 (or the pseudogene TRBV3-2) and TRBJ1-6, with TRBD1 matching over 7 bases. This CDR3 has 13 residues. The V and J ends lost 1 base and 13 bases, in that order; junction bases with no gene match: 4. The germline V gene encodes CDR1 LGHDT and CDR2 YNNKEL (reference sequence). CDR3 sequence: CASSQVQGSPLHF. The CDR3 bases are TGTGCCAGCAGCCAAGTACAGGGGTCGCCCCTCCACTTT.

The chain recombines TRBV23-1 with TRBJ1-1; D is possibly TRBD1 (6 bases). TRBV23-1 belongs to the ORF category, with a function that is uncertain. V lost 6 bases and J 3 bases, leaving 20 bases between the germline ends. The CDR3 contains 16 residues. The CDR3 is CASSQGLLGPDTEAFF. CDR3 coding DNA: TGCGCCAGCAGCCAGGGGTTACTGGGACCGGACACTGAAGCTTTCTTT.

V usage is TRBV6-5 and J usage is TRBJ1-6; D unclear. This CDR3 comprises 14 residues. Trimming removed 2 bases at V and 6 bases at J, with 8 bases between. Germline CDR1 is MNHEY and CDR2 is SVGAGI. The CDR3 region has the DNA TGTGCCAGCAGTTACGTACGGTTTAATTCACCCCTCCACTTT. Translation gives CASSYVRFNSPLHF.

In its sample, this clone was seen a few times. The J gene is TRBJ2-5, the V gene TRBV13; TRBD2 is a possible D gene (6 bases). The CDR3 runs 16 residues. Between the trimmed V and J ends, which lost 3 bases and 0 bases, there was a span of 14 bases. Germline values: CDR1 PRHDT, CDR2 FYEKMQ (reference sequence). DNA of the CDR3: TGTGCCAGCAGCTTTTACGGGGGAGGAGACCAAGAGACCCAGTACTTC. It specifies CASSFYGGGDQETQYF.

The V gene is TRBV5-1, the J gene TRBJ2-6; D is possibly TRBD1 (5 bases). CDR1 SGHRS and CDR2 YFSETQ come from the germline V gene. The CDR3 covers 18 residues. With 1 base removed from V and 1 base from J, the gap between germline ends came to 15 bases. CDR3 in DNA: TGCGCCAGCAGCTTGAGAGGACAACCACGTTCTGGGGCCAACGTCCTGACTTTC. Protein sequence: CASSLRGQPRSGANVLTF.

The gene calls are TRBV2 and TRBJ2-5; TRBD1 matches 10 bases. The ends lost 6 bases at V and 1 base at J; junction bases unmatched: 5. Germline V gives CDR1 SNHLY, CDR2 FYNNEI. The CDR3 is 15 residues long. The CDR3 loop reads CASSDRGLFQETQYF. The CDR3 DNA reads as TGTGCCAGCAGCGACAGGGGGCTATTCCAAGAGACCCAGTACTTC.

The chain has TRBV28 and TRBJ1-2, with D unresolved. The CDR3 contains 13 residues. Trimming cost V 7 bases and J 8 bases, with 17 bases left between them. Looked up from germline, CDR1 is MDHEN and CDR2 is SYDVKM. For the CDR3, the DNA is TGTGCCAGCACCCCTCGGCAGGTCGGAGGCTACACCTTC. This gives the protein CASTPRQVGGYTF.

The V call is TRBV14, the J call TRBJ1-3; D is unclear. From germline, CDR1 is SGHDN and CDR2 FVKESK. Trimming left V 7 bases short and J 4 bases short, with 11 bases between. The CDR3 extends over 13 amino acids. Here the CDR3 reads CASNRGEGNTIYF. The CDR3, as DNA: TGTGCCAGCAATCGCGGAGAGGGAAACACCATATATTTT. The full variable domain, with the rest looked up from reference TRBV14 and TRBJ1-3, is EAGVTQFPSHSVIEKGQTVTLRCDPISGHDNLYWYRRVMGKEIKFLLHFVKESKQDESGMPNNRFLAERTGGTYSTLKVQPAELEDSGVYFCASNRGEGNTIYFGEGSWLTVV.